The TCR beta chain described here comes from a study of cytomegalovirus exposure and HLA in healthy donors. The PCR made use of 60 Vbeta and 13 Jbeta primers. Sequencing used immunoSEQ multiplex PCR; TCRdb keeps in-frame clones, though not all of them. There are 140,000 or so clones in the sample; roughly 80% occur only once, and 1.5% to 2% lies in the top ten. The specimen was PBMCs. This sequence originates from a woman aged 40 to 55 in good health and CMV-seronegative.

This chain's CDR3 is CASSDGNSGNTIYF. DNA for the CDR3: TGTGCCAGCAGTGACGGGAACTCTGGAAACACCATATATTTT. This chain links TRBV2 with TRBJ1-3; D unclear. V was pared by 3 bases and J by 0 bases, with 6 bases between. The CDR3 is 14 residues long. Germline V gives CDR1 SNHLY, CDR2 FYNNEI.